Each of the 13 T cell receptor beta chains below was sequenced from the same sample in a study of T cell responses to AZD1222 COVID-19 vaccine. The repertoire was sequenced with immunoSEQ multiplex PCR; TCRdb's copy has only in-frame clones and lacks some. The data show approximately 110,000 clones, roughly 87% seen once. Specimen: peripheral blood, collected on day 0 of AZD1222 vaccination. These receptors came from an adult in good health.

Comment on this clone: One end of the junction is discordant with germline, which a read error may explain. The V gene is TRBV27, the J gene TRBJ1-2, with 8 bases fitting TRBD1. Germline V lookup: CDR1 MNHEY, CDR2 SMNVEV (reference sequence). The CDR3 is made up of 17 amino acids. CDR3 region: CASTSLKGQDTNYGYTF. CDR3 bases: TGTGCCAGCACCTCCTTAAAGGGACAGGATACTAATTATGGCTACACCTTC.

This rearrangement joins TRBV7-9 to TRBJ1-2, with 8 nucleotides matching TRBD1. The length of the CDR3 is 14 residues. Trimming at V came to 5 bases and at J to 8 bases, leaving 10 bases not matched to a gene. Germline V CDR1 and CDR2: SEHNR, FQNEAQ (reference sequence). The CDR3 nucleotides read TGTGCCAGCAGCCTAACGACAGGGGCGGTCGGCTACACCTTC. Protein: CASSLTTGAVGYTF.

The rearrangement links TRBV7-2 to TRBJ2-6; 7 bases line up with TRBD2. Per germline, CDR1 SGHTA and CDR2 FQGNSA. The V and J ends lost 4 bases and 4 bases, in that order; junction bases with no gene match: 7. The CDR3 is made up of 16 amino acids. The DNA for the CDR3 is TGTGCCAGCAGCTCCCTTAGCGGGTGGGGGGCCAACGTCCTGACTTTC. Translating it yields CASSSLSGWGANVLTF.

This rearrangement joins TRBV2 to TRBJ1-2; no clear D. This CDR3 is built from 14 residues. The V and J ends lost 3 bases and 6 bases respectively, with 14 bases between them. Germline V gene sequence: CDR1 SNHLY, CDR2 FYNNEI. The CDR3 DNA follows: TGTGCCAGCAGTGAGGGGAGTGGTCCAGATGGCTACACCTTC. This translates into CASSEGSGPDGYTF. Supplemented by reference TRBV2 and TRBJ1-2, the full variable domain reads EPEVTQTPSHQVTQMGQEVILRCVPISNHLYFYWYRQILGQKVEFLVSFYNNEISEKSEIFDDQFSVERPDGSNFTLKIRSTKLEDSAMYFCASSEGSGPDGYTFGSGTRLTVV.

This clone appeared a few times. DNA of the CDR3: TGTGCCAGCAGTTACTCGGACAGCAACACTGAAGCTTTCTTT. Translation gives CASSYSDSNTEAFF. The rearrangement links TRBV6-5 to TRBJ1-1; tentatively, D is TRBD1 (6 bases). V lost 0 bases and J lost 2, with 7 bases in between. CDR1 and CDR2 (germline): MNHEY, SVGAGI. The CDR3 totals 14 residues.

The V call is TRBV29-1, the J call TRBJ1-4; D perhaps matches TRBD1 (5 bases). V was cut by 7 bases and J by 5 bases, with 14 bases left in between. The germline gives CDR1 SQVTM, CDR2 ANQGSEA. This CDR3 contains 13 residues. The CDR3 nucleotides read TGCAGCGCCCAAGGGACCGGGAATGAAAAACTGTTTTTT. Translated, it gives CSAQGTGNEKLFF.

As regards this clone: At one of its ends the junction is not consistent with the germline gene, which may arise from a read error. This chain links TRBV14 with TRBJ1-1; D is perhaps TRBD1 (6 bases). The CDR3 extends over 12 amino acids. The V gene's germline CDR1 is SGHDN and CDR2 FVKESK. The CDR3 DNA reads as TGTGCCAGCAGCTTGGGGACACGTGAAGGTTTCTTT. As protein: CASSLGTREGFF.

The V gene is TRBV9, the J gene TRBJ2-1, with D unclear. Germline V gene sequence: CDR1 SGDLS, CDR2 YYNGEE. Trimming shortened V by 3 bases and J by 0 bases, and 16 bases separated the two germline ends. The CDR3 is 17 amino acids. CDR3 nucleotides: TGTGCCAGCAGCGCGTATTACAGCGTTAGCTCCTACAATGAGCAGTTCTTC. It codes for CASSAYYSVSSYNEQFF.

This clone was observed a handful of times. V and J are TRBV5-6 and TRBJ1-6; unclear D gene. The CDR3 sequence is 14 residues long. Trimming stripped 1 base from V and 9 bases from J, with 11 bases between. Germline CDR1 is SGHDT and CDR2 is YYEEEE. The DNA for the CDR3 is TGTGCCAGCAGCTTGTCTAGTTATGGTTCACCCCTCCACTTT. This gives the protein CASSLSSYGSPLHF. The full variable domain, in which reference TRBV5-6 and TRBJ1-6 provide the parts outside the CDR3, is DAGVTQSPTHLIKTRGQQVTLRCSPKSGHDTVSWYQQALGQGPQFIFQYYEEEERQRGNFPDRFSGHQFPNYSSELNVNALLLGDSALYLCASSLSSYGSPLHFGNGTRLTVT.

The rearrangement links TRBV10-3 to TRBJ2-7; D uncertain. Trimming shortened V by 5 bases and J by 2 bases, and 10 bases separated the two germline ends. CDR1 ENHRY and CDR2 SYGVKD come from the germline V gene. This CDR3 has 13 amino acids. The DNA of the CDR3 is TGTGCCATCAGTTCCGGCACCCCCTACGAGCAGTACTTC. Its translation is CAISSGTPYEQYF.

The chain couples TRBV7-9 to TRBJ2-5; possible D gene TRBD1, 5 bases. Germline V gene sequence: CDR1 SEHNR, CDR2 FQNEAQ (reference sequence). The CDR3 consists of 16 residues. Trimming removed 1 base at V and 2 bases at J, with 14 bases between. CDR3 coding DNA: TGTGCCAGCAGCTTAGAAGGGTGGGGCAGGCAAGAGACCCAGTACTTC. Translation: CASSLEGWGRQETQYF.

This chain uses TRBV18 with TRBJ1-1; D remains unclear. CDR3 size: 15 residues. V was shortened by 3 bases and J by 0 bases, with 11 bases between the two germline ends. CDR1 is KGHSH, CDR2 LQKENI, per germline. CDR3 residues: CASSPQPPLNTEAFF. The DNA of the CDR3 is TGTGCCAGCTCACCGCAGCCTCCATTGAACACTGAAGCTTTCTTT.

The CDR3 sequence: CASSPDRGYGYTF. The CDR3 region has the DNA TGCGCCAGCAGCCCCGACAGGGGCTATGGCTACACCTTC. The V and J genes are TRBV5-1 and TRBJ1-2; TRBD1 aligns across 8 bases. Trimming at V came to 4 bases and at J to 4 bases, leaving 3 bases not matched to a gene. The length of the CDR3 is 13 residues. CDR1 is SGHRS, CDR2 YFSETQ, per germline.